These T cell receptor beta chains were read from a single sample in a study of PD-L1 blockade in urothelial cancer. The repertoire was sequenced with immunoSEQ multiplex PCR; TCRdb's copy has only in-frame clones and lacks some. The table shows approximately 100,000 clones, with 70% to 85% occurring only once. The sample consisted of PBMCs, taken around atezolizumab (anti-PD-L1) treatment. These receptors were collected from a man aged 50 or older with urothelial cancer. CDR3s include the opening cysteine and the closing phenylalanine or tryptophan. Fields, in order: J gene, V gene, clone size, D gene, CDR3 DNA, CDR3 protein. The D gene is left open where the match is weak. For some rows the clone size is stated as once, few or many, or as a class when expanded; others skip it.

J: TRBJ1-1; V: TRBV2; size: few; D: -; DNA: TGTGCCAGCAGTGTGGAGCAGAACACTGAAGCTTTCTTT; CDR3: CASSVEQNTEAFF
J: TRBJ2-1; V: TRBV30; size: -; D: TRBD2; DNA: TGTGCCTGGGGGAGGCTAGCGGGGGGAGGCTACAATGAGCAGTTCTTC; CDR3: CAWGRLAGGGYNEQFF
J: TRBJ2-5; V: TRBV14; size: -; D: TRBD1; DNA: TGTGCCAGCAGCCTTCCAGGGGGCTTGGAGACCCAGTACTTC; CDR3: CASSLPGGLETQYF
J: TRBJ2-7; V: TRBV2; size: -; D: TRBD2; DNA: TGTGCCAGCAGCGCCGCCTCTAGCGGGAGGCCCTACGAGCAGTACTTC; CDR3: CASSAASSGRPYEQYF
J: TRBJ1-2; V: TRBV5-4; size: -; D: -; DNA: TGTGCCAGCAGCTTGGCCTTTCGCGCAGGGGATGGCTACACCTTC; CDR3: CASSLAFRAGDGYTF
J: TRBJ2-7; V: TRBV9; size: once; D: -; DNA: TGTGCCAGCAGCGTAGTAGCAGAGACCTACGAGCAGTACTTC; CDR3: CASSVVAETYEQYF
J: TRBJ2-1; V: TRBV30; size: -; D: TRBD1; DNA: TGTGCCGGGACAGGGGATATTCATGAGCAGTTCTTC; CDR3: CAGTGDIHEQFF
J: TRBJ2-7; V: TRBV7-9; size: -; D: -; DNA: TGTGCCAGCAGCCGGAGACAGCACTACGAGCAGTACTTC; CDR3: CASSRRQHYEQYF
J: TRBJ1-1; V: TRBV6-5; size: -; D: -; DNA: TGTGCCAGCAGTTCCACAGGAAACACTGAAGCTTTCTTT; CDR3: CASSSTGNTEAFF
J: TRBJ1-2; V: TRBV19; size: -; D: -; DNA: TGTGCCAGTAGTATGAGGCAGATCATATATGCTAACTATGGCTACACCTTC; CDR3: CASSMRQIIYANYGYTF
J: TRBJ2-1; V: TRBV9; size: -; D: TRBD1; DNA: TGTGCCAGCAGCGAGGGTAACAGGGGTTTTGGGGATGAGCAGTTCTTC; CDR3: CASSEGNRGFGDEQFF
J: TRBJ2-1; V: TRBV5-4; size: -; D: TRBD2; DNA: TGTGCCAGCAGCTTGGAGGGCGGGAGAGCAAGGAGGCAGTTCTTC; CDR3: CASSLEGGRARRQFF
J: TRBJ2-7; V: TRBV27; size: -; D: TRBD2; DNA: TGTGCCAGCAGTTTAGGACTAGCGCCCAGCTACGAGCAGTACTTC; CDR3: CASSLGLAPSYEQYF
J: TRBJ2-3; V: TRBV9; size: -; D: TRBD2; DNA: TGTGCCAGCAGCGCGACTAGCGGGAGAACAGATACGCAGTATTTT; CDR3: CASSATSGRTDTQYF
J: TRBJ1-1; V: TRBV5-5; size: once; D: TRBD1; DNA: TGTGCCAGCAGCTGGACAGGGGCCCCGAACACTGAAGCTTTCTTT; CDR3: CASSWTGAPNTEAFF
J: TRBJ2-7; V: TRBV5-8; size: -; D: -; DNA: TGTGCCAGCAGGGGACGCAGGGGAGCGTACGAGCAGTACTTC; CDR3: CASRGRRGAYEQYF
J: TRBJ2-1; V: TRBV5-4; size: -; D: -; DNA: TGTGCCAGCAGCTTGGGAGGCTACAATGAGCAGTTCTTC; CDR3: CASSLGGYNEQFF
J: TRBJ2-5; V: TRBV11-2; size: -; D: TRBD1; DNA: TGTGCCAGCAGCTTAGGGGACAGGGATTGGGAGACCCAGTACTTC; CDR3: CASSLGDRDWETQYF
J: TRBJ2-2; V: TRBV18; size: -; D: TRBD2; DNA: TGTGCCAGCTCTCCGGCTAGCGGGAGGTCCGGGGAGCTGTTTTTT; CDR3: CASSPASGRSGELFF
J: TRBJ1-1; V: TRBV6-5; size: -; D: -; DNA: TGTGCCAGCAGGGTGAGGGGGAAGGGCACTGAAGCTTTCTTT; CDR3: CASRVRGKGTEAFF
J: TRBJ2-3; V: TRBV9; size: -; D: -; DNA: TGTGCCAGCAGCGCCGGACCAGAGGGTACGCAGTATTTT; CDR3: CASSAGPEGTQYF
J: TRBJ2-7; V: TRBV11-2; size: -; D: TRBD2; DNA: TGTGCCAGCAGCTTATCGCACGGGGGGAACTACGAGCAGTACTTC; CDR3: CASSLSHGGNYEQYF
J: TRBJ1-4; V: TRBV4-2; size: -; D: TRBD1; DNA: TGTGCCAGCAGCCAAGACAGGGGGCGGGTTGAAAAACTGTTTTTT; CDR3: CASSQDRGRVEKLFF
J: TRBJ2-4; V: TRBV7-2; size: -; D: TRBD1; DNA: TGTGCCAGCAGCACAATGACAGGGGGAAACATTCAGTACTTC; CDR3: CASSTMTGGNIQYF
J: TRBJ2-7; V: TRBV5-1; size: -; D: TRBD1; DNA: TGCGCCAGCAGCCCCCCAGGGACAGGGAATCACGAGCAGTACTTC; CDR3: CASSPPGTGNHEQYF
J: TRBJ2-5; V: TRBV2; size: medium-sized; D: TRBD2; DNA: TGTGCCAGCAGTGAGTGGCTAGCGGGAGAGACCCAGTACTTC; CDR3: CASSEWLAGETQYF
J: TRBJ2-2; V: TRBV7-8; size: -; D: -; DNA: TGTGCCAGCAGCTTAACTCGTTTGAACACCGGGGAGCTGTTTTTT; CDR3: CASSLTRLNTGELFF
J: TRBJ1-1; V: TRBV27; size: -; D: TRBD1; DNA: TGTGCCAGCAGCCAACGACAGGGGCTTGGTACTGAAGCTTTCTTT; CDR3: CASSQRQGLGTEAFF
J: TRBJ2-7; V: TRBV28; size: -; D: -; DNA: TGTGCCAGCAGTTCCCTCGGGGGTGCTTCCTACGAGCAGTACTTC; CDR3: CASSSLGGASYEQYF
J: TRBJ2-7; V: TRBV5-6; size: -; D: -; DNA: TGTGCCAGCAGCTTTTTGCCGGAGGACAGCTCCTACGAGCAGTACTTC; CDR3: CASSFLPEDSSYEQYF
J: TRBJ1-4; V: TRBV18; size: -; D: -; DNA: TGTGCCAGCTCACGCAACACCGCAGGAGGCCTAGCAACTAATGAAAAACTGTTTTTT; CDR3: CASSRNTAGGLATNEKLFF
J: TRBJ1-5; V: TRBV19; size: -; D: -; DNA: TGTGCCAGTAGTATAGAATCAAATCAGCCCCAGCATTTT; CDR3: CASSIESNQPQHF
J: TRBJ2-2; V: TRBV19; size: -; D: -; DNA: TGTGCCAGTAGGGGACGGGGGACCGGGGAGCTGTTTTTT; CDR3: CASRGRGTGELFF
J: TRBJ1-2; V: TRBV6-6; size: -; D: TRBD1; DNA: TGTGCCAGCAGTTACACAGGGGGTAGCTATGGCTACACCTTC; CDR3: CASSYTGGSYGYTF
J: TRBJ1-5; V: TRBV6-1; size: -; D: -; DNA: TGTGCCAGCAGTGGACAGGCTGATCAGCCCCAGCATTTT; CDR3: CASSGQADQPQHF
J: TRBJ2-5; V: TRBV11-3; size: -; D: -; DNA: TGTGCCAGCAGCTTAGGGGAGTACGGGACCCAGTACTTC; CDR3: CASSLGEYGTQYF
J: TRBJ2-5; V: TRBV5-1; size: -; D: -; DNA: TGCGCCAGCAGCTTGGGGGCAGTCCAAGAGACCCAGTACTTC; CDR3: CASSLGAVQETQYF
J: TRBJ2-2; V: TRBV7-7; size: -; D: TRBD2; DNA: TGTGCTAGCAGCCCCGGGCCTAGCGGGAGTGGTGGGGACACCGGGGAGCTGTTTTTT; CDR3: CASSPGPSGSGGDTGELFF
J: TRBJ2-3; V: TRBV7-9; size: -; D: -; DNA: TGTGCCAGCAGCTTAGATCTCGGGGTAGCAGATACGCAGTATTTT; CDR3: CASSLDLGVADTQYF
J: TRBJ1-4; V: TRBV15; size: once; D: -; DNA: TGTGCCACCAGCAGATACCACCGGGGGGCAACTAATGAAAAACTGTTTTTT; CDR3: CATSRYHRGATNEKLFF
J: TRBJ2-7; V: TRBV21-1; size: -; D: -; DNA: TGTGCCAGCAGCGTACCGGGACTAGCGGGGACCTACGAGCAGTACTTC; CDR3: CASSVPGLAGTYEQYF
J: TRBJ1-2; V: TRBV6-5; size: -; D: TRBD1; DNA: TGTGCCAGCAGCCGGACAGGGTATGGCTACACCTTC; CDR3: CASSRTGYGYTF
J: TRBJ2-7; V: TRBV28; size: -; D: -; DNA: TGTGCCAGCAGTGGGGGGTTGGGGGACGAGCAGTACTTC; CDR3: CASSGGLGDEQYF
J: TRBJ1-2; V: TRBV19; size: -; D: -; DNA: TGTGCCAGTAGTCCCCATCCGGGACATTTCTTTTTTGGTATTGGCTACACCTTC; CDR3: CASSPHPGHFFFGIGYTF
J: TRBJ1-5; V: TRBV10-3; size: -; D: TRBD1; DNA: TGTGCCATCAGTAACCGGACAGGGGGAGTAGGAAATCAGCCCCAGCATTTT; CDR3: CAISNRTGGVGNQPQHF
J: TRBJ1-2; V: TRBV30; size: -; D: TRBD1; DNA: TGTGCCTGGAGGAACCCGGGACAGGGAACTGGCTACACCTTC; CDR3: CAWRNPGQGTGYTF
J: TRBJ1-2; V: TRBV28; size: -; D: -; DNA: TGTGCCAGCAGTTCCTGGGCCGCTTTTGGCTACACCTTC; CDR3: CASSSWAAFGYTF
J: TRBJ2-1; V: TRBV6-1; size: -; D: TRBD2; DNA: TGTGCCAGCAGTGTAGACGGGACTAGCGGGTTAAGGGAGTTCTTC; CDR3: CASSVDGTSGLREFF
J: TRBJ2-1; V: TRBV6-5; size: once; D: -; DNA: TGTGCCAGCAGTTACTTGGCCGAGCAGTTCTTC; CDR3: CASSYLAEQFF
J: TRBJ2-3; V: TRBV6-1; size: -; D: TRBD2; DNA: TGTGCCAACAGCGGCGGGAGCGGTATAAATACGCAGTATTTT; CDR3: CANSGGSGINTQYF
J: TRBJ1-1; V: TRBV28; size: -; D: -; DNA: TGTGCCAGCAGCGGAGGTGAATTCACTGAAGCTTTCTTT; CDR3: CASSGGEFTEAFF
J: TRBJ2-2; V: TRBV5-5; size: -; D: -; DNA: TGTGCCAGCAGACCCAGGGGGGAATTCACCGGGGAGCTGTTTTTT; CDR3: CASRPRGEFTGELFF
J: TRBJ2-1; V: TRBV9; size: -; D: TRBD2; DNA: TGTGCCAGCAGCGATACGGGACTAGCGGGAGTGAGCTCCTACAATGAGCAGTTCTTC; CDR3: CASSDTGLAGVSSYNEQFF
J: TRBJ2-7; V: TRBV5-1; size: once; D: -; DNA: TGCGCCAGCAGCCCCCGGGACTTGTACCGGGACGAGCAGTACTTC; CDR3: CASSPRDLYRDEQYF
J: TRBJ2-1; V: TRBV25-1; size: -; D: TRBD2; DNA: TGTGCCAGCAGTGGGTTAGGTAGCGGGAGGGATTACAATGAGCAGTTCTTC; CDR3: CASSGLGSGRDYNEQFF